This T cell receptor beta chain was sequenced in a study of OX40 agonist ivuxolimab in advanced cancers. Study information: Each dose-escalation patient presented with hepatocellular carcinoma, melanoma, renal cell or head and neck cancer. A mean age of roughly 66 years, range about 20 to 79, was recorded, and approximately 85% were male. Earlier treatment with anti-PD-1, anti-PD-L1 or anti-CTLA-4 was permitted, and around 36% had received some.

This CDR3 has 13 residues. CDR1 is SGHRS, CDR2 YFSETQ, per germline. V lost 0 bases and J lost 7, with 10 bases in between. Generated by immunoSEQ multiplex PCR, the TCRdb table keeps only in-frame clones and is missing some. The data contain about 77,000 clones, over 75% of them singletons. Exclusion of a patient followed from autoimmune disease history or systemic immunosuppression. The receptor's source is an adult with an advanced solid tumor such as melanoma, head and neck, liver or kidney cancer. This chain joins TRBV5-1 and TRBJ1-1, with a possible D match to TRBD1 (5 bases). The specimen comprised CD4+ or CD8+ T cells sorted from blood, sampled in a trial of the OX40 agonist ivuxolimab. CDR3 region: CASSLEAGGEAFF. The CDR3 DNA is TGCGCCAGCAGCTTGGAAGCTGGGGGTGAAGCTTTCTTT.